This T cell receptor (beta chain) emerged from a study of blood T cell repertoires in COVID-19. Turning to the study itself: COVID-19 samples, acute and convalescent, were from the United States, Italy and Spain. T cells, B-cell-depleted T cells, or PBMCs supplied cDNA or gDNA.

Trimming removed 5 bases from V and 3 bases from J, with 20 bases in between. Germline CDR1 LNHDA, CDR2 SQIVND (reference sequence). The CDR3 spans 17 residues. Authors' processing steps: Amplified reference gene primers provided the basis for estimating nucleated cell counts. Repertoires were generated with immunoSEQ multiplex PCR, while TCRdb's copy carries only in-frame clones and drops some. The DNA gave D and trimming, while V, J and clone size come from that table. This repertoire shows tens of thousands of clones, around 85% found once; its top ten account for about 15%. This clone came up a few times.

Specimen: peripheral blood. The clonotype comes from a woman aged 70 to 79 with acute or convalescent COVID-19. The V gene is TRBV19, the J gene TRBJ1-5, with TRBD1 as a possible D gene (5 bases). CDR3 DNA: TGTGCCAGTAGTTCCTGGGGGGAGGGGCCCGACAATCAGCCCCAGCATTTT. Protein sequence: CASSSWGEGPDNQPQHF.